This TCR beta chain was recorded in a study of T cells after yellow fever vaccination. Findings of the study overall: Peaking faster, on day 5 versus 15, the secondary response was nonetheless weaker.

The authors made TCR cDNA by 5'RACE template switching, adding a universal primer site and UMIs. MiXCR, run by TCRdb on the 5' RACE reads, gives a single entry per CDR3 protein. The sample has about 170,000 distinct CDR3 sequences; 11% are singletons. The sample holds a few counts of this clonotype. The antigen is not known. This CDR3 is 14 amino acids long. Germline V gene lookup returns CDR1 SGHTA and CDR2 FQGNSA. V was shortened by 5 bases and J by 5 bases, with 14 bases between the two germline ends. This rearrangement joins TRBV7-2 to TRBJ2-3; TRBD2 is a possible D gene (6 bases). The clonotype comes from a man younger than 35 who received the YFV17D yellow fever vaccine. The sequencing here drew on CD8+ T cells sorted from PBMCs, taken 15 days after the yellow fever booster vaccination. CDR3 residues: CASSGYLAIDTQYF. CDR3 nucleotides: TGTGCCAGCAGCGGGTATCTAGCGATAGATACGCAGTATTTT.